A few counts support the clone carrying this TCR beta chain. TCRdb called the RT-PCR reads again in MiXCR, with one record for every CDR3 protein. This sample has approximately 720,000 distinct CDR3 sequences, with over 12% found just once. The V gene lost 5 bases and the J gene lost 0 bases, with 11 bases spanning the gap. This CDR3 region has 15 residues. CDR1 is SGHTA, CDR2 FQGNSA, per germline. V usage is TRBV7-2 and J usage is TRBJ1-3, with D maybe TRBD1 (5 bases). The receptor comes from a female donor in good health, serving as a healthy control. Sequencing was performed on memory CD4+ T cells from blood. The CDR3 sequence: CASSPSGASGNTIYF. DNA of the CDR3: TGTGCCAGCAGCCCTTCCGGGGCCTCTGGAAACACCATATATTTT.